The clone carrying this T cell receptor beta chain has more than one count but fewer than ten. Its target is not known. Deletions cut 3 bases from V and 0 bases from J, with 9 bases between. Germline CDR1 is SGHVS and CDR2 is FQNEAQ. The CDR3 sequence is 16 residues long. This sample is part of a study of T cells in Graves' hyperthyroidism and ophthalmopathy. Broader study findings: For ophthalmopathy, model prediction preceded onset by a median about 6 months. Ophthalmopathy and stable hyperthyroidism were separated by a 13 V-J model.

RNA transcripts were the template for amplifying TCR beta CDR3 regions. Using the HTBI primer set, a first-round RT-PCR was run on the TCR CDR3. Via MiXCR, TCRdb re-called the multiplex PCR reads, giving one row per CDR3 protein. Among about 500,000 distinct CDR3 sequences listed, roughly 14% were seen once. Patients showing uncontrolled infection, other autoimmune disease, pregnancy or lactation were ineligible. The study based diagnoses on clinical symptoms, serum thyroxine and TRAb, thyroid ultrasound and orbital computed tomography. The chain is built from TRBV7-8 and TRBJ2-6; D unclear. The source of this sequence is a woman between 18 and 29 years old with Graves' hyperthyroidism. The source material was blood. The CDR3, as DNA: TGTGCCAGCAGCTTGATGCATAGCTCTGGGGCCAACGTCCTGACTTTC. Amino acid sequence: CASSLMHSSGANVLTF.